These 23 T cell receptor beta chains came from one sample sequenced in a study of T cell repertoires in cytomegalovirus infection. MiXCR, applied by TCRdb to the reads, yields one record per CDR3 protein. There are around 570,000 distinct CDR3 sequences in the sample; around two fifths occur only once, and over 45% lies in the top ten. These TCRs are of unknown antigen specificity. This specimen was cultured PBMCs, taken from culture after CMV antigen stimulation. Source of these receptors: a human donor in good health (CMV status not recorded). Some clones in this sample may be carry-over from other donors' samples.

The CDR3 sequence is CSADSYGYTF. Written as DNA, the CDR3 is TGCAGTGCTGACAGCTATGGCTACACCTTC. The chain has TRBV20-1 and TRBJ1-2; a weak D match, TRBD1 (5 bases). CDR3 length: 10 residues. The germline V gene has CDR1 DFQATT and CDR2 SNEGSKA (reference sequence). Deletions cut 5 bases from V and 4 bases from J, with 5 bases between.

The V gene is TRBV2, the J gene TRBJ2-3; the match to TRBD2 covers 14 bases. The CDR3 runs to 16 residues. Germline-derived CDR1 and CDR2 are SNHLY and FYNNEI. The V gene end was trimmed by 6 bases and the J gene end by 5 bases; junction bases not matched to a gene: 7. The CDR3 spells CASRKTSGGALDTQYF. CDR3 coding DNA: TGTGCCAGCAGGAAGACTAGCGGGGGGGCCTTAGATACGCAGTATTTT. The full variable domain, with the rest looked up from reference TRBV2 and TRBJ2-3, is EPEVTQTPSHQVTQMGQEVILRCVPISNHLYFYWYRQILGQKVEFLVSFYNNEISEKSEIFDDQFSVERPDGSNFTLKIRSTKLEDSAMYFCASRKTSGGALDTQYFGPGTRLTVL.

This clonotype has a handful of counts. The chain has TRBV19 and TRBJ1-2; no definite D call. V gave up 9 bases and J gave up 8 bases, with 13 bases separating them. Germline lookup yields CDR1 LNHDA and CDR2 SQIVND (reference sequence). CDR3 size: 11 residues. The CDR3 DNA is TGTGCCAGCGGCCGGTCAGGAGGCTACACCTTC. Its translation: CASGRSGGYTF.

The chain employs TRBV20-1 and TRBJ2-7, with a weak D call TRBD1 (5 bases). This CDR3 has 11 amino acids. Germline V gene data show CDR1 as DFQATT and CDR2 as SNEGSKA (reference sequence). The V gene lost 6 bases and the J gene lost 5 bases, with 11 bases spanning the gap. CDR3 region: CSARELDEQYF. In DNA, the CDR3 is TGCAGTGCCAGGGAATTAGACGAGCAGTACTTC.

The genes are TRBV11-3 and TRBJ2-1, with 9 nucleotides matching TRBD2. This CDR3 has 16 residues. The germline V gene encodes CDR1 SGHNT and CDR2 YENEEA. Losses at the gene ends were 1 base for V and 4 bases for J; bases not matched to a gene: 5. The CDR3 spells CASSLGLAGKYNEQFF. As DNA, the CDR3 is TGTGCCAGCAGCTTAGGGCTAGCGGGAAAGTACAATGAGCAGTTCTTC.

This rearrangement joins TRBV12-3 or TRBV12-4 to TRBJ1-3, with D uncertain. The ends were cut back, 0 bases at V and 2 bases at J, with 14 bases in the middle. This CDR3 contains 17 residues. CDR3 in amino acids: CASSLAVAPKAGNTIYF. The CDR3 DNA is TGTGCCAGCAGTTTAGCTGTTGCCCCGAAGGCTGGAAACACCATATATTTT.

The V and J genes are TRBV19 and TRBJ1-5; D is perhaps TRBD1 (6 bases). The CDR3 contains 14 residues. The V end was cut by 8 bases, the J end by 3 bases, with 14 bases between. The germline CDR1 and CDR2 sequences are LNHDA and SQIVND (reference sequence). The CDR3 region has the DNA TGTGCCAGTGGTGATCGGGGGCTCAATCAGCCCCAGCATTTT. This sequence encodes CASGDRGLNQPQHF. Variable domain in full (rest from reference TRBV19 and TRBJ1-5): DGGITQSPKYLFRKEGQNVTLSCEQNLNHDAMYWYRQDPGQGLRLIYYSQIVNDFQKGDIAEGYSVSREKKESFPLTVTSAQKNPTAFYLCASGDRGLNQPQHFGDGTRLSIL.

V is TRBV2 and J is TRBJ1-5; 8 positions match TRBD1. This CDR3 region has 16 residues. Trimming took 4 bases from V and 5 from J; bases not matched to a gene: 10. In germline, CDR1 is SNHLY, CDR2 FYNNEI. The CDR3 region is CASSVQGAGVDQPQHF. The CDR3 DNA reads as TGTGCCAGCAGTGTGCAGGGGGCGGGGGTAGATCAGCCCCAGCATTTT.

This clonotype was counted between two and nine times. CDR3 in DNA: TGTGCCAGCACCGGGACTAGCGGGAGGAGGGGTGAGCAGTTCTTC. Encoded protein: CASTGTSGRRGEQFF. The gene calls are TRBV7-2 and TRBJ2-1; 15 bases are shared with TRBD2. Per the germline V gene, CDR1 is SGHTA and CDR2 is FQGNSA. This CDR3 region has 15 residues. Losses at the gene ends were 7 bases for V and 9 bases for J; bases not matched to a gene: 7.

This clonotype was counted between two and nine times. The chain joins TRBV6-5 to TRBJ2-7; D is unclear. Germline CDR1 and CDR2: MNHEY and SVGAGI. The CDR3 is 14 amino acids. V was trimmed by 2 bases and J by 2 bases, leaving 10 bases between them. CDR3 residues: CASSYDRVPYEQYF. The CDR3 coding sequence is TGTGCCAGCAGTTACGACCGGGTCCCCTACGAGCAGTACTTC.

This clonotype was observed a handful of times. V gene TRBV6-2 or TRBV6-3 combines with J gene TRBJ2-4, with TRBD1 matching over 7 bases. CDR3 length: 12 amino acids. J lost 4 bases, V lost 6 bases, and 0 bases had no gene match. Germline V gives CDR1 MNHEY, CDR2 SVGEGT. The CDR3 sequence is CASRTGKNIQYF. CDR3 bases: TGTGCCAGCAGGACAGGGAAAAACATTCAGTACTTC.

The chain has TRBV20-1 and TRBJ1-5; D unclear. Trimming cost V 6 bases and J 3 bases, with 12 bases left between them. This CDR3 has 13 residues. Germline loops: CDR1 DFQATT, CDR2 SNEGSKA (reference sequence). The DNA for the CDR3 is TGCAGTGCGGCGGAAAACCTCAATCAGCCCCAGCATTTT. It specifies CSAAENLNQPQHF.

The CDR3 spells CASSLDFNSYQETQYF. The CDR3 nucleotides read TGTGCCAGCAGCTTGGATTTCAATTCGTACCAAGAGACCCAGTACTTC. The chain joins TRBV5-4 to TRBJ2-5; D is unclear. This CDR3 has 16 amino acids. Germline V gene lookup returns CDR1 SGHNT and CDR2 YYREEE (reference sequence). V dropped 0 bases and J dropped 0 bases, with 12 bases sitting between them.

The genes are TRBV4-1 and TRBJ2-1; 12 bases fit TRBD2. This CDR3 has 17 residues. V shed 0 bases, J shed 9 bases, and the junction held 9 bases outside the gene matches. CDR1 is MGHRA, CDR2 YSYEKL, per germline. The CDR3 sequence is CASSQDRASGRAVEQFF. The CDR3 bases are TGCGCCAGCAGCCAAGATCGGGCTAGCGGGAGGGCTGTTGAGCAGTTCTTC.

This clonotype has more than one count but fewer than ten. A much larger clone differs by one base, so this may be a read error. The chain recombines TRBV11-2 with TRBJ2-3; D gene ambiguous. Trimming shortened V by 0 bases and J by 2 bases, and 3 bases separated the two germline ends. This CDR3 contains 13 residues. Germline CDR1 is SGHAT and CDR2 is FQNNGV. The CDR3 nucleotides read TGTGCCAGCAGCTTAGAACCCACAGATACGCAGTATTTT. Amino acid sequence: CASSLEPTDTQYF.

J is TRBJ2-1 and V is TRBV20-1; D uncertain. The CDR3 consists of 14 residues. Germline CDR1 and CDR2: DFQATT and SNEGSKA (reference sequence). Trimming took 3 bases from V and 0 from J, leaving 9 bases between them. In nucleotides, the CDR3 is TGCAGTGCTAGTACGGCAGGCTCCTACAATGAGCAGTTCTTC. Amino acid sequence: CSASTAGSYNEQFF.

The chain couples TRBV7-2 to TRBJ2-3; 9 nucleotides align to TRBD2. CDR1 is SGHTA, CDR2 FQGNSA, per germline. The CDR3 has 19 amino acids. V lost 2 bases and J lost 0; bases outside the gene matches: 12. The CDR3 DNA is TGTGCCAGCAGCTTACCCTATATAGCGGGAGCGCCTAGCACAGATACGCAGTATTTT. Translation gives CASSLPYIAGAPSTDTQYF.

V is TRBV10-3 and J is TRBJ2-3; D is perhaps TRBD2 (5 bases). The CDR3 covers 15 residues. With 1 base removed from V and 4 bases from J, the gap between germline ends came to 12 bases. The germline gives CDR1 ENHRY, CDR2 SYGVKD. This CDR3 reads CAISEFGDGADTQYF. As DNA, the CDR3 is TGTGCCATCAGTGAGTTTGGAGACGGGGCAGATACGCAGTATTTT.

This clonotype has a handful of counts. The J gene is TRBJ2-7, the V gene TRBV12-3 or TRBV12-4; 8 bases are shared with TRBD2. This CDR3 spans 13 amino acids. The junction had 13 bases not matched to a gene; V was cut back by 6 bases and J by 12 bases. The CDR3 coding sequence is TGTGCCAGCAGCACGGGAGGGCAAGACCCTAGGTACTTC. This codes for CASSTGGQDPRYF.

The chain is built from TRBV20-1 and TRBJ2-7; D is perhaps TRBD1 (5 bases). Trimming removed 2 bases from V and 7 bases from J, with 18 bases in between. The CDR3 totals 14 residues. Germline loops: CDR1 DFQATT, CDR2 SNEGSKA (reference sequence). Here the CDR3 DNA reads TGCAGTGCTAGACCTCCCTACAGGTCTGGGGAGCAGTACTTC. Translation: CSARPPYRSGEQYF.

The rearrangement links TRBV12-3 or TRBV12-4 to TRBJ2-1; 7 nucleotides agree with TRBD2. This CDR3 is built from 14 residues. V dropped 8 bases and J dropped 6; count of bases not matched to a gene: 10. CDR3 nucleotides: TGTGCCAGCTCTAATGGGAGGGGCATCAATGAGCAGTTCTTC. It specifies CASSNGRGINEQFF.

The sample holds many counts of this clonotype. The chain uses TRBV7-8 and TRBJ2-2; D remains ambiguous. The germline CDR1 and CDR2 sequences are SGHVS and FQNEAQ. V was clipped by 0 bases and J by 2 bases, with 7 bases between them. This CDR3 comprises 15 residues. This chain's CDR3 is CASSLAVLNTGELFF. In nucleotides, the CDR3 is TGTGCCAGCAGCTTAGCAGTCCTTAACACCGGGGAGCTGTTTTTT.

This clonotype was detected a few times. The gene calls are TRBV4-2 and TRBJ2-3; 7 bases are a match to TRBD2. There are 16 residues in the CDR3. Per the germline V gene, CDR1 is LGHNA and CDR2 is YNFKEQ. V dropped 4 bases and J dropped 2; count of bases not matched to a gene: 9. The CDR3, as DNA: TGTGCCAGCAGCCGGCAAGCTAGCGGTCCCACAGATACGCAGTATTTT. This translates into CASSRQASGPTDTQYF.